Listed below are T cell receptor beta chains from one sample, sequenced in a study of CD8 T cells in Susac syndrome. TCRdb re-derived calls from the immunoSEQ multiplex PCR reads in MiXCR, one entry per CDR3 protein. The table shows 100,000 to 150,000 distinct CDR3 sequences, with approximately 95% occurring only once. What was sequenced was CD8+ T cells from PBMCs. Source of these receptors: a human donor with multiple sclerosis. The CDR3 runs from the conserved cysteine through the conserved F or W. The D gene is left open where the match is weak.

CASIASSGTQNTGELFF	TRBV12-3/TRBV12-4	NA
CSARDRGGREAFF	TRBV20-1	TRBD1
CASSYPDTQYF	TRBV6-2/TRBV6-3	NA
CASRPPGPLNEQYF	TRBV10-2	NA
CASSVGDHYGYTF	TRBV9	NA
CATSWVDSNQPQHF	TRBV24-1	NA
CASSLRRLPNTGELFF	TRBV7-2	NA
CASSMAGILTEAFF	TRBV19	NA
CSARVPGERYGTDTQYF	TRBV20-1	NA
CASSQVSEETQYF	TRBV3-1	NA